This T cell receptor beta chain is from a study of T cell responses to AZD1222 COVID-19 vaccine. Study outcomes and limitations: Seropositive status at baseline applied to only 5 to 7 AZD1222 recipients.

Regarding this clone: The antigen is undetermined.

Sequencing used immunoSEQ multiplex PCR; TCRdb keeps in-frame clones, though not all of them. Of over 60,000 clones listed, 60% to 85% are singletons. The TCR was taken from an adult in good health. Sequencing used peripheral blood, obtained on day 0 of MenACWY control vaccination.

CDR3 DNA: TGTGCCAGCAGTTTTTACGACGAGCAGTACTTC. Translation gives CASSFYDEQYF. The chain links TRBV12-3 or TRBV12-4 to TRBJ2-7; D call uncertain. The CDR3 is made up of 11 amino acids. V was clipped by 3 bases and J by 5 bases, with 5 bases between them.